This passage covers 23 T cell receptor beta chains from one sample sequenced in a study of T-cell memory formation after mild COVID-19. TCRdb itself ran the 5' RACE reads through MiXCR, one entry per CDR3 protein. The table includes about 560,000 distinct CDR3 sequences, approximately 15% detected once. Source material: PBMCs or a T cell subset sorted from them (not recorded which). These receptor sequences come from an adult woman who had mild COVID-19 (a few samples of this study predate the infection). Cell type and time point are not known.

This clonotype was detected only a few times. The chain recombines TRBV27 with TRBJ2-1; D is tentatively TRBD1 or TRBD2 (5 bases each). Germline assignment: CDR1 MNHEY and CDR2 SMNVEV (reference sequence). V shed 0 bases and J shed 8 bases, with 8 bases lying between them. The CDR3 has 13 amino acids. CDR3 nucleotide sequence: TGTGCCAGCAGTTTATCAACGGGACATGAGCAGTTCTTC. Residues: CASSLSTGHEQFF.

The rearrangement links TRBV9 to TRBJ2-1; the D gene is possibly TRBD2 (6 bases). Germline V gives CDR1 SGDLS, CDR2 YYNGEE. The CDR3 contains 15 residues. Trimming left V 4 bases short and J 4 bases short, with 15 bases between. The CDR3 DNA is TGTGCCAGCAGCACAAGTGGGGAGGAATACAATGAGCAGTTCTTC. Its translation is CASSTSGEEYNEQFF.

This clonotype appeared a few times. The CDR3 sequence: CSVEDGAVYEQYF. CDR3 nucleotides: TGCAGCGTTGAAGATGGGGCCGTCTACGAGCAGTACTTC. This chain connects TRBV29-1 to TRBJ2-7, with TRBD1 as a possible D gene (5 bases). There are 13 residues in the CDR3. Trimming took off 0 bases at V and 3 bases at J, with 9 bases between the two ends. Germline V gene sequence: CDR1 SQVTM, CDR2 ANQGSEA.

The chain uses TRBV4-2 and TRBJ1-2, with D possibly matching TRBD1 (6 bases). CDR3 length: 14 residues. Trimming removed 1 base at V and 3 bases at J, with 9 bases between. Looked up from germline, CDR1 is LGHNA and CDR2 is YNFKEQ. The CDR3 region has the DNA TGTGCCAGCAGCCAAGCCGGGGGGCACTATGGCTACACCTTC. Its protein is CASSQAGGHYGYTF.

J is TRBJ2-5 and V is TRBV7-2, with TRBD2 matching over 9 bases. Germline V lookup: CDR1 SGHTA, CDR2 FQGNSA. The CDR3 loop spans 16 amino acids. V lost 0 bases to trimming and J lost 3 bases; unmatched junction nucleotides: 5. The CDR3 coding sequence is TGTGCCAGCAGCTTAGCTCCGCGGGGGGGCGAAGAGACCCAGTACTTC. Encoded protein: CASSLAPRGGEETQYF.

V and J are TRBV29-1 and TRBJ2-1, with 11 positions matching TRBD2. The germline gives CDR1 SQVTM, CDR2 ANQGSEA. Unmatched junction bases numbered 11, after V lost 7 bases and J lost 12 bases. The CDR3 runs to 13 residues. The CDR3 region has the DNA TGCAGCGGAACCGGAACTAGCGGGAGAGGGCAGTTCTTC. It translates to CSGTGTSGRGQFF.

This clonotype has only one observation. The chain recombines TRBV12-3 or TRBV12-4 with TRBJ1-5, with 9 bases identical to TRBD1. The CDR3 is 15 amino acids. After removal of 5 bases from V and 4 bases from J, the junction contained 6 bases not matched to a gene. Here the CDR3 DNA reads TGTGCCAGCAGTCGTGGACAGGGGAGAAATCAGCCCCAGCATTTT. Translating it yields CASSRGQGRNQPQHF.

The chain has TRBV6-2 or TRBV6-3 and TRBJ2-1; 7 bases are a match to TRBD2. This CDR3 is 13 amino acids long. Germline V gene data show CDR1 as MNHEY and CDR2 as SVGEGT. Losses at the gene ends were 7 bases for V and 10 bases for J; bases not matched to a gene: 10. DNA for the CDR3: TGTGCCAGCACCCCCGCGCTCGGGAGGGAGCAGTTCTTC. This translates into CASTPALGREQFF.

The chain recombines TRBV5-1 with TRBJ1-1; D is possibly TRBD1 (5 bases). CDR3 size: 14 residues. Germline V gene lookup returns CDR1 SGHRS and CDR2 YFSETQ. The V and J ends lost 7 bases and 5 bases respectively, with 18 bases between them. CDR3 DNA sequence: TGCGCCAGCCGGCGACTAATGGGGCCGACTGAAGCTTTCTTT. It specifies CASRRLMGPTEAFF.

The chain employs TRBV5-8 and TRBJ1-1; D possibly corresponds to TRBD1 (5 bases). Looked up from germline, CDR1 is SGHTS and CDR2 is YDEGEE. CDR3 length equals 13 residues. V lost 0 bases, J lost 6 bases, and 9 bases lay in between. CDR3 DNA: TGTGCCAGCAGCTTGGAGGGGCGGTCTGAAGCTTTCTTT. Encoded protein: CASSLEGRSEAFF.

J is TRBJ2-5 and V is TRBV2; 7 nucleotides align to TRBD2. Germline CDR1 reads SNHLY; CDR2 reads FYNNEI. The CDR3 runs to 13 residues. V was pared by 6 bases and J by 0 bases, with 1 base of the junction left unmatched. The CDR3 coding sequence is TGTGCCAGCAGGGCGGGGGACCAAGAGACCCAGTACTTC. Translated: CASRAGDQETQYF.

This chain's CDR3 is CASSLSPRQAVNEKLFF. The CDR3 DNA follows: TGCGCCAGCAGCTTGTCCCCAAGACAGGCGGTTAATGAAAAACTGTTTTTT. V usage is TRBV5-1 and J usage is TRBJ1-4, with a tentative D call TRBD1 (6 bases). Per the germline V gene, CDR1 is SGHRS and CDR2 is YFSETQ. The length of the CDR3 is 17 residues. Trimming shortened V by 1 base and J by 4 bases, and 17 bases separated the two germline ends.

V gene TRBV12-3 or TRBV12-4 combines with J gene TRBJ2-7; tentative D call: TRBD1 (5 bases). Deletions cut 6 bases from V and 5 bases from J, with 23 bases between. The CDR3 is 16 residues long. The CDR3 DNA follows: TGTGCCAGCAGCTCTATGGAGTATGGCAGGGTCGACGAGCAGTACTTC. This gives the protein CASSSMEYGRVDEQYF.

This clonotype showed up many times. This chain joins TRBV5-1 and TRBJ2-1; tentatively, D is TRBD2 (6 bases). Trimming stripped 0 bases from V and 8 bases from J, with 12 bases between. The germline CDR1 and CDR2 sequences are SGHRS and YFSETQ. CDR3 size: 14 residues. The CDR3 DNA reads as TGCGCCAGCAGCTTGGGAATTCCGGGGGATGAGCAGTTCTTC. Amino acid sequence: CASSLGIPGDEQFF.

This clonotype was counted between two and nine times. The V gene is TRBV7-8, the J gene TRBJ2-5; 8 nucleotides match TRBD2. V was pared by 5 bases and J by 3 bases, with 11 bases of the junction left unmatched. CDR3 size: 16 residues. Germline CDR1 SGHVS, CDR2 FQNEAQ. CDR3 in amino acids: CASSPAGGSPKETQYF. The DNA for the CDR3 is TGTGCCAGCAGCCCGGCGGGGGGTAGCCCCAAAGAGACCCAGTACTTC.

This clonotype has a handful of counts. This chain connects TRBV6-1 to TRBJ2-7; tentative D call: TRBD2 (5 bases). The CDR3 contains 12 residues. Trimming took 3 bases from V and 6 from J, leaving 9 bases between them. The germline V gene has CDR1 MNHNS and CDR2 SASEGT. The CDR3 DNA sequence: TGTGCCAGCAGTGACTTTAGCGTCGAGCAGTACTTC. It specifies CASSDFSVEQYF.

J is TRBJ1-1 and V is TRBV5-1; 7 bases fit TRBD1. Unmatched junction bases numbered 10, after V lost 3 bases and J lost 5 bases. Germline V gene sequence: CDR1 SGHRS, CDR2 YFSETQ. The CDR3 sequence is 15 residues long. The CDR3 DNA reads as TGCGCCAGCAGCTCACTAACAGGGGCCGGAACTGAAGCTTTCTTT. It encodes CASSSLTGAGTEAFF.

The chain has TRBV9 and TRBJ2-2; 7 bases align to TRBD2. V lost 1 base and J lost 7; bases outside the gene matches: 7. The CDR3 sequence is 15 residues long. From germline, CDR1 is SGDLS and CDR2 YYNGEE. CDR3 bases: TGTGCCAGCAGCGTAACAGCGGGGAGGGACGGGGAGCTGTTTTTT. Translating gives CASSVTAGRDGELFF.

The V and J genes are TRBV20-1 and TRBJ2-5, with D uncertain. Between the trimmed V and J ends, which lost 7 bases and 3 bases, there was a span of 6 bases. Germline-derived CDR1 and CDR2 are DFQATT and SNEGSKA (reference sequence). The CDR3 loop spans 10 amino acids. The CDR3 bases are TGCAGTGTCCTAGAAGAGACCCAGTACTTC. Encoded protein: CSVLEETQYF.

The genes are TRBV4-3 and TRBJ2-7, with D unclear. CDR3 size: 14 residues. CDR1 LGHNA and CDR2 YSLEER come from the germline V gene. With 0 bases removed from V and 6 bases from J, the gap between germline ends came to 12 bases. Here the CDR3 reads CASSQDSSTREQYF. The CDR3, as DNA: TGCGCCAGCAGCCAAGATAGCTCTACTCGCGAGCAGTACTTC.

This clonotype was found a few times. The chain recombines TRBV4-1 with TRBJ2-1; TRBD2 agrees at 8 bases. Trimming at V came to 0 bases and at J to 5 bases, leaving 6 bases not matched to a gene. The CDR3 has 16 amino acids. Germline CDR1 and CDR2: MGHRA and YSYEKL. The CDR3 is CASSQDGGLGDNEQFF. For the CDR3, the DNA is TGCGCCAGCAGCCAAGATGGGGGACTAGGAGACAATGAGCAGTTCTTC.

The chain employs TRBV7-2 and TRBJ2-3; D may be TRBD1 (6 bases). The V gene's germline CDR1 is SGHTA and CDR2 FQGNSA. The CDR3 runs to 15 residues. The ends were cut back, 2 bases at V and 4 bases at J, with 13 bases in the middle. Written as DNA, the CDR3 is TGTGCCAGCAGCTTAAGCAGGGGATGGGCAGATACGCAGTATTTT. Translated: CASSLSRGWADTQYF. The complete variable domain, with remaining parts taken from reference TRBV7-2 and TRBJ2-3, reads GAGVSQSPSNKVTEKGKDVELRCDPISGHTALYWYRQSLGQGLEFLIYFQGNSAPDKSGLPSDRFSAERTGGSVSTLTIQRTQQEDSAVYLCASSLSRGWADTQYFGPGTRLTVL.

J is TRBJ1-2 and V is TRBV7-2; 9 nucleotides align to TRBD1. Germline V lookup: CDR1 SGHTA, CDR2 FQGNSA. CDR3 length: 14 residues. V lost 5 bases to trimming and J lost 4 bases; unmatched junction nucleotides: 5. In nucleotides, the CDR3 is TGTGCCAGCAGCACCGGGACAGGGTTCTATGGCTACACCTTC. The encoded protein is CASSTGTGFYGYTF. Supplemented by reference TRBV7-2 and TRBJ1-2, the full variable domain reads GAGVSQSPSNKVTEKGKDVELRCDPISGHTALYWYRQSLGQGLEFLIYFQGNSAPDKSGLPSDRFSAERTGGSVSTLTIQRTQQEDSAVYLCASSTGTGFYGYTFGSGTRLTVV.